This T cell receptor (beta chain) was identified during a study of spatial heterogeneity in lung cancer (dated by TCRdb to the late 2010s). At the level of the whole study: More beta-chain than alpha-chain transcripts were consistently detected, likely reflecting higher beta-chain transcript abundance. The study linked features of the TCR repertoire to counts of nonsynonymous mutations, which were determined by whole-exome sequencing of tumor tissue. In the raw uncorrected reads, each unique combination of TCR and UMI appeared more than ten times on average. The study quantitatively compared TCR alpha and beta repertoires across multiple tumor regions, matched nontumor lung and blood in non-small cell lung cancer. Both alpha and beta chains were TCR-sequenced in roughly 200 tumor regions, under 80 matched nontumor lung samples and some 50 PBMC samples obtained at surgery. Points the paper makes about the study in general: Confirming at a functional level the hypothesis that regional TCRs recognize regional mutations was considered to require additional single-cell paired TCR alpha and beta sequencing. Ubiquitous expanded tumor TCRs showed up in blood more often at tumor resection than at routine follow-up.

The label giving this sample's time point can be read as: sample taken at primary tumor resection. For TCR sequencing, whole RNA was extracted from tumor and nontumor lung tissue, or from cryopreserved PBMC samples, and no cell sorting was done. Samples were obtained from 70 to 85 patients with early-stage, untreated non-small cell lung cancer from the lung TRACERx cohort. A patient was chosen for TCR sequencing only when enough RNA was available from at least two tumor regions. Library method: 5' RACE. The listed sequencing device is NextSeq 500. To allow correction of PCR and sequencing errors, the TCR library protocol tagged every TCR cDNA molecule with a unique molecular identifier. The published analysis was carried out like this. TCR identification, UMI-based error correction and CDR3 extraction were all carried out with Decombinator tools. TCRs above a frequency of 2 per 1,000, corresponding to the top 1% of the tumor frequency distribution, were defined as expanded. Rényi diversity was computed with the R vegan package after subsampling each repertoire 100 times to 5,000 TCRs. CDR3 similarity networks were built from amino acid triplet string-kernel similarity, connecting CDR3s with pairwise similarity above 0.82. TCRdb passed the public sequencing reads through fastp at Q25 and MiXCR, retaining productive beta sequences. Each record represents a unique CDR3 protein, reported with the most common genes and DNA among its rows. The V and J calls were determined by TCRdb, not by the authors. The sample has about 92,000 distinct CDR3 sequences on record, roughly 12% of them singletons. The ten most abundant clones make up over 40% of the sample.

Regarding this clonotype: No cognate antigen has been identified for it. Base qualities are not provided; no much larger clone lies one nucleotide away.

The source is a male donor with early-stage non-small cell lung cancer. The specimen was PBMCs, collected at surgery.

CDR3 reads: CASSLQGQATEQYF. The nucleotides read TGTGCCAGCAGTTTACAGGGACAGGCCACCGAGCAGTACTTC. The chain employs TRBV12-3 or TRBV12-4 and TRBJ2-7, with 8 bases in between that match TRBD1. Unmatched junction bases come to 6, with V trimmed by 2 bases and J by 6 bases. Including cysteine and phenylalanine, the CDR3 has 14 amino acids. Only the CDR3 DNA stays, 42 bases, in frame from base 1.